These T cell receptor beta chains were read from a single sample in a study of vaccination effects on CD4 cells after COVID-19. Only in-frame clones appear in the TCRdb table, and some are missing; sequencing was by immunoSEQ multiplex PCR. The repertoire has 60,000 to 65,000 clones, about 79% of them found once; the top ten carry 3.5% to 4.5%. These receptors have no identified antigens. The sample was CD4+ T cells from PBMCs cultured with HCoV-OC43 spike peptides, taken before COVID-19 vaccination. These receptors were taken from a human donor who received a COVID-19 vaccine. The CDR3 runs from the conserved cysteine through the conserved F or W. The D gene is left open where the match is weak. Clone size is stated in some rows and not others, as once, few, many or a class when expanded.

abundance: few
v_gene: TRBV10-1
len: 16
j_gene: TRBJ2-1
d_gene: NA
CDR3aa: CASSGLKAGSYNEQFF
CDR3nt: TGCGCCAGCAGTGGACTTAAGGCCGGCTCCTACAATGAGCAGTTCTTC

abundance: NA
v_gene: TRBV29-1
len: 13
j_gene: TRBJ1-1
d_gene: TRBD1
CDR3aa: CSSRQGMITEAFF
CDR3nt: TGCAGCTCCAGACAGGGGATGATCACTGAAGCTTTCTTT

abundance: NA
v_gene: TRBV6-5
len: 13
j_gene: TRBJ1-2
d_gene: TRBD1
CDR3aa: CASRRGQGYGYTF
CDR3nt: TGTGCCAGCAGGCGAGGACAGGGCTATGGCTACACCTTC

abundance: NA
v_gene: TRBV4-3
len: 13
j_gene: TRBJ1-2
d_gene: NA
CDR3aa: CASSRDRTDGYTF
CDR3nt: TGCGCCAGCAGCCGGGACCGTACGGATGGCTACACCTTC

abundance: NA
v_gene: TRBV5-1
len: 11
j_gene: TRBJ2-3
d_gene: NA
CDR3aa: CASSISDTQYF
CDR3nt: TGCGCCAGCAGCATCTCAGATACGCAGTATTTT

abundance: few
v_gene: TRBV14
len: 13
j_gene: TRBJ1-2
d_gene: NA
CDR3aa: CASSPSRVPGYTF
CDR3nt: TGTGCCAGCAGCCCGAGCAGGGTACCGGGCTACACCTTC

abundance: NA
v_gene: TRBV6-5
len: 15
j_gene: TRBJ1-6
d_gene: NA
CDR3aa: CASSYKSSYNSPLHF
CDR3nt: TGTGCCAGCAGTTATAAGAGCTCCTATAATTCACCCCTCCACTTT

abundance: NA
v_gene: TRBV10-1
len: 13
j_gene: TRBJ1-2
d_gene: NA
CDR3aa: CASSEAGSSGYTF
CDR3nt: TGCGCCAGCAGTGAGGCTGGTTCCAGTGGCTACACCTTC

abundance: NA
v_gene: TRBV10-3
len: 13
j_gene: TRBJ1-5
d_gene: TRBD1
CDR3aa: CAIRGTGNQPQHF
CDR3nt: TGTGCCATCAGGGGGACAGGCAATCAGCCCCAGCATTTT

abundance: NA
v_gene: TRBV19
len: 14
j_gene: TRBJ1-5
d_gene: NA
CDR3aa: CASTRGGGNQPQHF
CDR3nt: TGTGCCAGTACCCGCGGAGGGGGCAATCAGCCCCAGCATTTT

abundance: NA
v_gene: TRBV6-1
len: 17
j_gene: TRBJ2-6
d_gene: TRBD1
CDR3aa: CASSEAGQVTWANVLTF
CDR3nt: TGTGCCAGCAGTGAAGCGGGACAGGTGACTTGGGCCAACGTCCTGACTTTC

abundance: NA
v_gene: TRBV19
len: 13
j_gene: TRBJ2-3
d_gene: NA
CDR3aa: CASSIPAGDTQYF
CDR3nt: TGTGCCAGTAGTATCCCCGCGGGAGATACGCAGTATTTT

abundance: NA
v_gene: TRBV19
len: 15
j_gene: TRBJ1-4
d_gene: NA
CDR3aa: CASSRMTMVGEKLFF
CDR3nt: TGTGCCAGTAGTAGGATGACAATGGTTGGTGAAAAACTGTTTTTT

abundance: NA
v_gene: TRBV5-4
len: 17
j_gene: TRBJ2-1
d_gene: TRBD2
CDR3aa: CASSSDQLAGIYNEQFF
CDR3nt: TGTGCCAGCAGCTCGGACCAACTAGCGGGGATTTACAATGAGCAGTTCTTC

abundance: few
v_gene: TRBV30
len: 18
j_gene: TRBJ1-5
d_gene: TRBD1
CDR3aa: CAWSVRDRGLWSNQPQHF
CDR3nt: TGTGCCTGGAGTGTACGGGACAGGGGACTTTGGAGCAATCAGCCCCAGCATTTT

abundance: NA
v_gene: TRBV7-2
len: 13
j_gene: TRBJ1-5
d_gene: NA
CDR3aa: CASSSFSLAPQHF
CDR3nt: TGTGCCAGCAGCTCCTTTAGCCTCGCGCCCCAGCATTTT

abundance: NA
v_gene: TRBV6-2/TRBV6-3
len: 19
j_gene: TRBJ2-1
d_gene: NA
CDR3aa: CASSYSGESGLAHYNEQFF
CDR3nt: TGTGCCAGCAGTTACTCGGGGGAATCCGGGCTAGCCCACTACAATGAGCAGTTCTTC

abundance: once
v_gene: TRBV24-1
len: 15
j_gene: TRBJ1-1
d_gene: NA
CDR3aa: CATSDSADSPSKAFF
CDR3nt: TGTGCCACCAGTGATTCCGCGGACAGCCCATCGAAAGCTTTCTTT

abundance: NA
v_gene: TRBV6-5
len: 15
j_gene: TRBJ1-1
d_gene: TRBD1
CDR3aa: CASSSLDRVGTEAFF
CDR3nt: TGTGCCAGCAGTTCCCTCGACAGGGTCGGTACTGAAGCTTTCTTT

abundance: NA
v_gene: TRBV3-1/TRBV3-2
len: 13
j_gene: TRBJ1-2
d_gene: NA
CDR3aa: CASSQGQYYGYTF
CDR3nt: TGTGCCAGCAGCCAAGGGCAGTACTATGGCTACACCTTC

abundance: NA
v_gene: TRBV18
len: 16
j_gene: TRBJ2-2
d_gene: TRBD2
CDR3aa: CASSPPSGGAAGELFF
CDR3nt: TGTGCCAGCTCACCACCGAGCGGGGGGGCCGCCGGGGAGCTGTTTTTT

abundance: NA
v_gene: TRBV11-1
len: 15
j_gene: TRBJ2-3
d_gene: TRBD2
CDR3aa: CASSLGLVPTDTQYF
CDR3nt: TGTGCCAGCAGCCTTGGACTAGTCCCCACAGATACGCAGTATTTT

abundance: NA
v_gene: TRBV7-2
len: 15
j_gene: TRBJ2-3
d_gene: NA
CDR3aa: CASSLVRGPTDTQYF
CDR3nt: TGTGCCAGCAGCTTAGTGAGGGGTCCCACAGATACGCAGTATTTT

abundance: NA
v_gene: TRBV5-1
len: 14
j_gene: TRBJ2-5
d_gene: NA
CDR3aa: CASSLGGPGETQYF
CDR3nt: TGCGCCAGCAGCTTAGGAGGACCCGGGGAGACCCAGTACTTC

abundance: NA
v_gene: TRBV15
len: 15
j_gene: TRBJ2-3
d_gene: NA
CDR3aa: CATLSKRGATDTQYF
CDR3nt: TGTGCCACGCTATCTAAGAGGGGGGCCACAGATACGCAGTATTTT

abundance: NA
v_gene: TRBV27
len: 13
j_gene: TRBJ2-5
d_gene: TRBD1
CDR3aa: CASRTTGPETQYF
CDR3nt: TGTGCCAGCAGAACGACAGGGCCAGAGACCCAGTACTTC

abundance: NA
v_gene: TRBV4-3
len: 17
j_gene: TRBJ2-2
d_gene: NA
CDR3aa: CASSQGSSSTYTGELFF
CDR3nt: TGCGCCAGCAGCCAAGGTTCCTCATCCACGTACACCGGGGAGCTGTTTTTT

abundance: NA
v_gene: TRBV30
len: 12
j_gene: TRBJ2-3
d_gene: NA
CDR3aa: CAWSVLTDTQYF
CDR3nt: TGTGCCTGGAGTGTACTTACAGATACGCAGTATTTT

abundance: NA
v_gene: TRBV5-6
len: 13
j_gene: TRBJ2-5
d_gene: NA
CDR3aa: CASSFRDGETQYF
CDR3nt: TGTGCCAGCAGCTTCAGGGATGGGGAGACCCAGTACTTC

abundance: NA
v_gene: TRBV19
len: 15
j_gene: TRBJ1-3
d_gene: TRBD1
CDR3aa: CASTKQGANGNTIYF
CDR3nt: TGTGCCAGTACCAAACAGGGGGCTAATGGAAACACCATATATTTT

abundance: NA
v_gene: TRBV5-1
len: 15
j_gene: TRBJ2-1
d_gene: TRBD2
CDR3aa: CASSLSGGSYNEQFF
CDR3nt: TGCGCCAGCAGCTTGAGCGGGGGCTCCTACAATGAGCAGTTCTTC

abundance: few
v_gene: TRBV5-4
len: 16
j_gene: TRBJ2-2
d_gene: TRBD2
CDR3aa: CASSTGLAGNTGELFF
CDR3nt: TGTGCCAGCAGCACGGGGCTAGCGGGGAACACCGGGGAGCTGTTTTTT

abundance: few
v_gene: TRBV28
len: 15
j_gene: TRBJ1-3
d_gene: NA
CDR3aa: CASSSLGGGGNTIYF
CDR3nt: TGTGCCAGCAGTTCCCTGGGAGGGGGTGGAAACACCATATATTTT

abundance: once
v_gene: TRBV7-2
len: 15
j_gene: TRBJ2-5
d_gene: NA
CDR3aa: CASTQGGGRGETQYF
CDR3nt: TGTGCCAGCACCCAAGGGGGGGGTCGTGGGGAGACCCAGTACTTC

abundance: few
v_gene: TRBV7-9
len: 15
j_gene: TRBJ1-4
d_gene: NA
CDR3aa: CASSLAAGVSEKLFF
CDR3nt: TGTGCCAGCAGCCTAGCCGCAGGGGTTAGTGAAAAACTGTTTTTT

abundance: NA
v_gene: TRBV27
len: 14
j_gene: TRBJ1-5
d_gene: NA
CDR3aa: CASSSQGGTQPQHF
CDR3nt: TGTGCCAGCAGTTCTCAAGGGGGGACCCAGCCCCAGCATTTT

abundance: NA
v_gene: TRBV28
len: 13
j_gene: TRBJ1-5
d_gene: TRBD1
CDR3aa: CASRGTVYQPQHF
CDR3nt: TGTGCCAGCAGGGGGACAGTTTATCAGCCCCAGCATTTT

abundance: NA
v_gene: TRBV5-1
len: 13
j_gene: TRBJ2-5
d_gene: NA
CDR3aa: CASSLRGEETQYF
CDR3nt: TGCGCCAGCAGCTTGCGCGGGGAAGAGACCCAGTACTTC

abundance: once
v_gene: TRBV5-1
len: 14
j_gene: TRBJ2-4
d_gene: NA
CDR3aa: CASSDLTAKNIQYF
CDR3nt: TGCGCCAGCAGCGACCTAACGGCCAAAAACATTCAGTACTTC

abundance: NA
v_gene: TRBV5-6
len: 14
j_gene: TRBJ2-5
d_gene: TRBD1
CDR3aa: CASTTLDRDETQYF
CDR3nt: TGTGCCAGCACCACCCTGGACAGGGATGAGACCCAGTACTTC

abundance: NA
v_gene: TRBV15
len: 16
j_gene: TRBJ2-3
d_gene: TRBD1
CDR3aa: CATSSRQGPPADTQYF
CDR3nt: TGTGCCACCAGCTCCCGACAGGGTCCGCCTGCAGATACGCAGTATTTT

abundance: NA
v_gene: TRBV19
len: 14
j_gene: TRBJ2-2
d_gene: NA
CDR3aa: CASNTPGYTGELFF
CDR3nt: TGTGCCAGTAACACCCCCGGTTACACCGGGGAGCTGTTTTTT

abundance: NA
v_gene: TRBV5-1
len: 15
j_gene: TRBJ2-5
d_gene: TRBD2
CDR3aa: CASSLDPAGQETQYF
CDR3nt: TGCGCCAGCAGCTTGGATCCAGCGGGGCAAGAGACCCAGTACTTC

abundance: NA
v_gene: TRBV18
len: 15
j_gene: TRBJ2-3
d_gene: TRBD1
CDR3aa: CASSAWTGRPDTQYF
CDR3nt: TGTGCCAGCTCAGCGTGGACAGGGAGGCCAGATACGCAGTATTTT

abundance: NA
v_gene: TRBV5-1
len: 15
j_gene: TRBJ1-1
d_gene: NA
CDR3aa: CASSPNTGMDTEAFF
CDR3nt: TGCGCCAGCAGCCCCAATACAGGGATGGACACTGAAGCTTTCTTT

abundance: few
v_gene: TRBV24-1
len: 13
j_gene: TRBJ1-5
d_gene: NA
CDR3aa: CATSDRSNQPQHF
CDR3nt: TGTGCCACCAGTGACCGGAGCAATCAGCCCCAGCATTTT

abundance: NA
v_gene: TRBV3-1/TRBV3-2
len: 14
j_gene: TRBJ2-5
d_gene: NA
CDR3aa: CASSQDQRVETQYF
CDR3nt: TGTGCCAGCAGCCAAGACCAGAGGGTCGAGACCCAGTACTTC

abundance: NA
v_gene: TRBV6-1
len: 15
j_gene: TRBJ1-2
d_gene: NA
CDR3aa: CASRDRPGVNYGYTF
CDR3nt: TGTGCCAGCAGGGATAGACCGGGAGTTAACTATGGCTACACCTTC

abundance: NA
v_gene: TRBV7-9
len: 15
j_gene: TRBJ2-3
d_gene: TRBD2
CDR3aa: CASTFRGGAVDTQYF
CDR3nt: TGTGCCAGCACCTTTCGCGGGGGGGCGGTAGATACGCAGTATTTT

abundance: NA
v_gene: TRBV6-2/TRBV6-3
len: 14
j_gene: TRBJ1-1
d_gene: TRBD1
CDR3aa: CASSPGGVREEAFF
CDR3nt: TGTGCCAGCAGCCCAGGGGGCGTTAGAGAAGAAGCTTTCTTT

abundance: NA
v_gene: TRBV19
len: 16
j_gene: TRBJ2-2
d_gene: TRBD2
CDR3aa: CASSPTSGGPTGELFF
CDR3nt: TGTGCCAGTAGCCCGACTAGCGGGGGACCCACCGGGGAGCTGTTTTTT

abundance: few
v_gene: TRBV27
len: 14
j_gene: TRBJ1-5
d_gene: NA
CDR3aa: CASRSRGAGQPQHF
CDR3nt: TGTGCCAGCAGAAGTAGGGGGGCTGGTCAGCCCCAGCATTTT

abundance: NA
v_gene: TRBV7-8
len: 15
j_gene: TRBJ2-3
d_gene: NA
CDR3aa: CASSLAPGRVDTQYF
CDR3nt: TGTGCCAGCAGCTTAGCGCCTGGCCGCGTAGATACGCAGTATTTT

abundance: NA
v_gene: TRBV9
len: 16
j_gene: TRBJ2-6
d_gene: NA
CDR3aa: CASSVSGAGGANVLTF
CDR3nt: TGTGCCAGCAGCGTGTCTGGGGCGGGTGGGGCCAACGTCCTGACTTTC